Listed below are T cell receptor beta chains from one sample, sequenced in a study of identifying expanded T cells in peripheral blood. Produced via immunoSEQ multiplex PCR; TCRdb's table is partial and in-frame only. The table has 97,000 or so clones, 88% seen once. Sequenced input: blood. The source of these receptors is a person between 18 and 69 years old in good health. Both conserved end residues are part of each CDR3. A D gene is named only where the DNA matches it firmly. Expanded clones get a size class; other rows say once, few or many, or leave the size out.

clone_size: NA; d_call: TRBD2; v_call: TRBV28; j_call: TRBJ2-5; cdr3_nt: TGTGCCAGCAGTGTAAAGACTAGCGGGGGTCGTGAGACCCAGTACTTC; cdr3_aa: CASSVKTSGGRETQYF
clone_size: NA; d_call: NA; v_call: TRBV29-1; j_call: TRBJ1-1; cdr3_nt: TGCAGCGTCACAGGGAATACAGGGGCTTTCTTT; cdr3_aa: CSVTGNTGAFF
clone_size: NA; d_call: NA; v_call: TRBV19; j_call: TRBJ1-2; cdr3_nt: TGTGCCAGTAGTAAGGCGGGAATTGACTATGGCTACACCTTC; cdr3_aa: CASSKAGIDYGYTF
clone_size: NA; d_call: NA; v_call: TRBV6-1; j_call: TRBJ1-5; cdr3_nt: TGTGCCAGCAGGGGGGGGACGGATCAGCCCCAGCATTTT; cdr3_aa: CASRGGTDQPQHF
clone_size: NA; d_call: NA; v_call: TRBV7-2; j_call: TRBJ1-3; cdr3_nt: TGTGCCAGCAGCTTAGGTTCTGGCAGGTCGTTGACTGGAAACACCATATATTTT; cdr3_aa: CASSLGSGRSLTGNTIYF
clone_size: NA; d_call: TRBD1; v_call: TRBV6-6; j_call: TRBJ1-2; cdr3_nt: TGTGCCAGCAGCCTAGGGGGCCATACCTTGGACTATGGCTACACCTTC; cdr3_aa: CASSLGGHTLDYGYTF
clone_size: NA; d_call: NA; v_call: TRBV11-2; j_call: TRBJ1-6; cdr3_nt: TGTGCCAGCAGCCCGCAAGGACCCCGGAGCTCCTATAATTCACCCCTCCACTTT; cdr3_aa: CASSPQGPRSSYNSPLHF
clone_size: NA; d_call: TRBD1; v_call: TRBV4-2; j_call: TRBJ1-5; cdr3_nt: TGTGCCAGCAGCCAAGGGGTACAGGGGACTCAGCCCCAGCATTTT; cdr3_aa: CASSQGVQGTQPQHF
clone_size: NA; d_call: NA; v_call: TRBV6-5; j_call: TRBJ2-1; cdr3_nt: TGTGCCAGCAGTTACCGATTAGTGGACAATGAGCAGTTCTTC; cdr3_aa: CASSYRLVDNEQFF
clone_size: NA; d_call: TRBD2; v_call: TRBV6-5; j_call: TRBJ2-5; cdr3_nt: TGTGCCAGCAGGCCCTTAGCGGGAGGTGAGACCCAGTACTTC; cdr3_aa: CASRPLAGGETQYF
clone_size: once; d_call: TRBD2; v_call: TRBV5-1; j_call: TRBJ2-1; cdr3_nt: TGCGCCAGCACTACTAGCGCCTCCTACAATGAGCAGTTCTTC; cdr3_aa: CASTTSASYNEQFF
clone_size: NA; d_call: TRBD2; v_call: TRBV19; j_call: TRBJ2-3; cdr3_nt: TGTGCCAGTAGTATGGGACTACAAGCAGATACGCAGTATTTT; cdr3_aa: CASSMGLQADTQYF
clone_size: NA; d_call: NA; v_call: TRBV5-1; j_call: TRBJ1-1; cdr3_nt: TGCGCCAGCAGCCCGGAGGGTAACTTGAACACTGAAGCTTTCTTT; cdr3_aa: CASSPEGNLNTEAFF
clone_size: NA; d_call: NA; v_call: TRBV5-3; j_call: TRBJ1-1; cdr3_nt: TGTGCCAGAAGCCTTTGGAGAAGTGGGACTGAAGCTTTCTTT; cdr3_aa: CARSLWRSGTEAFF
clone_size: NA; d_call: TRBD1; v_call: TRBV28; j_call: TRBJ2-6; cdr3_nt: TGTGCCAGCCAGGGACAGCTTGCCTCTGGGGCCAACGTCCTGACTTTC; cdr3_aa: CASQGQLASGANVLTF
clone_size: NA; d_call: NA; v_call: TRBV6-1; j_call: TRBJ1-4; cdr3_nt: TGTGCCAGCAGTGAAATCTGGGGAAGGGGGGCTTTTGATGAAAAACTGTTTTTT; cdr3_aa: CASSEIWGRGAFDEKLFF
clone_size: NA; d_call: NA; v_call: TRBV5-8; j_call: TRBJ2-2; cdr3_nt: TGTGCCAGCAGCCTGTACCCGGGGGAGCTGTTTTTT; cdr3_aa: CASSLYPGELFF
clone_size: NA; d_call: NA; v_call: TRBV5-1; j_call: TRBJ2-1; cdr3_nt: TGCGCCAGCAGCTGGGCCCCCGGGAACGAGGGAGAGGATGAGCAGTTCTTC; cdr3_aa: CASSWAPGNEGEDEQFF
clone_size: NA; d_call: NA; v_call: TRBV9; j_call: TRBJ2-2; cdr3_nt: TGTGCCAGCAGCGGGAGAGCGCATCTCGGGGAGCTGTTTTTT; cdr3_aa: CASSGRAHLGELFF
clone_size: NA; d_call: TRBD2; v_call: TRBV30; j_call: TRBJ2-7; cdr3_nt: TGTGCCTGGAGTGGACTAGCGGGGGGCTACGAGCAGTACTTC; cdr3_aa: CAWSGLAGGYEQYF
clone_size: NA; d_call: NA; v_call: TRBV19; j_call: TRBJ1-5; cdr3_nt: TGTGCCAGTAGTATGTCGGGCAGTAGCAATCAGCCCCAGCATTTT; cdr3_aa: CASSMSGSSNQPQHF
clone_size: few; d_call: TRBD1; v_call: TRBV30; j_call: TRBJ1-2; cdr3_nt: TGTGCCTGGAGTGAGCAGGGGGCGGTGAGCTATGGCTACACCTTC; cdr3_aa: CAWSEQGAVSYGYTF
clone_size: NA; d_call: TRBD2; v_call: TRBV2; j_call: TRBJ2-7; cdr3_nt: TGTGCCAGCAGTGAAGGAGAGCGGGGCCGGGGAGAGCAGTACTTC; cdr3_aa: CASSEGERGRGEQYF
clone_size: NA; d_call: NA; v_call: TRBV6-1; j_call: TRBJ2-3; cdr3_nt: TGTGCCAGCAGTGGGAGGCATGTGGCAGATACGCAGTATTTT; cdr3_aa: CASSGRHVADTQYF
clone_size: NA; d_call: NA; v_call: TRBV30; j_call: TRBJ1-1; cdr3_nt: TGTGCCTGGAGTGTGGTTCTGAACACTGAAGCTTTCTTT; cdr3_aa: CAWSVVLNTEAFF
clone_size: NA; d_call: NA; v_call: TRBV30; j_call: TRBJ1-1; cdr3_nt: TGTGCCTGGAGTCCCCCAGGGTGGTCGAACACTGAAGCTTTCTTT; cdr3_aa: CAWSPPGWSNTEAFF
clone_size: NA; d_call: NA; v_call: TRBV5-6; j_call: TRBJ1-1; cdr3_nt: TGTGCCAGCAGCTTGGTGGCCCAGTTGAACACTGAAGCTTTCTTT; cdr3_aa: CASSLVAQLNTEAFF
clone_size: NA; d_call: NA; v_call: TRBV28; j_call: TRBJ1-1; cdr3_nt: TGTGCCAGCAGTTTATTGTACACTGAAGCTTTCTTT; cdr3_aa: CASSLLYTEAFF
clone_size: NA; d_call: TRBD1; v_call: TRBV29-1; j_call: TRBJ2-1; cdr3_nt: TGCAGCGCACAGGGGGGCGGAAATGAGCAGTTCTTC; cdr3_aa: CSAQGGGNEQFF
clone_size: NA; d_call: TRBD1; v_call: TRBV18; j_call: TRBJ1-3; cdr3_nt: TGTGCCAGCTCACCACGGGGACAGGGTAACGGAAACACCATATATTTT; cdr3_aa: CASSPRGQGNGNTIYF
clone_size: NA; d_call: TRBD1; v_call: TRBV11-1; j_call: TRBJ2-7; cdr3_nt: TGTGCCAGCAGCTTAAATGGACAGGGGATCTACGAGCAGTACTTC; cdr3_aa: CASSLNGQGIYEQYF
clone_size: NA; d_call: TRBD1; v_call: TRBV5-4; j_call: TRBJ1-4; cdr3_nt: TGTGCCAGCAGCGGACAGGGTTTGAATGGTGAAAAACTGTTTTTT; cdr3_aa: CASSGQGLNGEKLFF
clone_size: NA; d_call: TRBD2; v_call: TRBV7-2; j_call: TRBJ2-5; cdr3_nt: TGTGCCAGCAGCTTAGTCATCGGGGGGGGCCTCATCCAAGAGACCCAGTACTTC; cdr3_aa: CASSLVIGGGLIQETQYF
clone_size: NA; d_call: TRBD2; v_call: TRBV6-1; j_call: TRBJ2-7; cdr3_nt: TGTGCCAGCAGTGAAGCGCATCTAGCGGGGCCCTACGAGCAGTACTTC; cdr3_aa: CASSEAHLAGPYEQYF
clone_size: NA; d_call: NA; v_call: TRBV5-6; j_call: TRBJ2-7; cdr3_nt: TGTGCCAGCAGCTTGTTGGCAGGGGGGCCCTACGAGCAGTACTTC; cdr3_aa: CASSLLAGGPYEQYF
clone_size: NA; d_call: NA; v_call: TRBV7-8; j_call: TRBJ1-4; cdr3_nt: TGTGCCAGCAGCTTAGCGGGAGGATTCCGGGAAAAACTGTTTTTT; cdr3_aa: CASSLAGGFREKLFF
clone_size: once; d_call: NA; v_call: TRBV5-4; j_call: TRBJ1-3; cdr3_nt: TGTGCCAGCAGCTTCAGCTCTGGAAACACCATATATTTT; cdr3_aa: CASSFSSGNTIYF
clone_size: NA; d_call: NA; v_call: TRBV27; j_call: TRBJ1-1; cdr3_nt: TGTGCCAGCAGTTTAGAGGGGAACACTGAAGCTTTCTTT; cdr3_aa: CASSLEGNTEAFF
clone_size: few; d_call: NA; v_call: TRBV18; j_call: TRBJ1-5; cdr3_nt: TGTGCCAGCTCACTCGGACGGGACAATCAGCCCCAGCATTTT; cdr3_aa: CASSLGRDNQPQHF
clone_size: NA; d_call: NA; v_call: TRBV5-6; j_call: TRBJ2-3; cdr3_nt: TGTGCCAGCAGCCGCCAGGGGATGGATACGCAGTATTTT; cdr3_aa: CASSRQGMDTQYF
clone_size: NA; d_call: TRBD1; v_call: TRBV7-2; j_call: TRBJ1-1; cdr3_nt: TGTGCCAGCAGCTTAAGAAAGGGGACAGGGGTTACTGAAGCTTTCTTT; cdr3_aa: CASSLRKGTGVTEAFF
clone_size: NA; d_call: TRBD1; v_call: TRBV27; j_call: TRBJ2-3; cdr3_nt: TGTGCCAGCAGCCTCTTCTACGGGGACAGCCGCACAGATACGCAGTATTTT; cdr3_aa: CASSLFYGDSRTDTQYF
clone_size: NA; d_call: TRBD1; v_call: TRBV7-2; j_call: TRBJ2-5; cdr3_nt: TGTGCCAGCAGCTCGGCGAGGGGGCGGGAGACCCAGTACTTC; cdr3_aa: CASSSARGRETQYF
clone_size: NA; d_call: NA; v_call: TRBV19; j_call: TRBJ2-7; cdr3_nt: TGTGCCAGTAGTATATCTGGACACCTCTTC; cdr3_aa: CASSISGHLF
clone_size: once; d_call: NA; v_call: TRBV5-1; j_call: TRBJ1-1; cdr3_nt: TGCGCCAGCAGCAAACAGGAGGGGACCACTGAAGCTTTCTTT; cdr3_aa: CASSKQEGTTEAFF
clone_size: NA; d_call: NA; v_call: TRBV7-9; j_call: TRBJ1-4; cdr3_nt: TGTGCCAGCAGCCCGGGCAGGGAAAAACTGTTTTTT; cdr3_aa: CASSPGREKLFF
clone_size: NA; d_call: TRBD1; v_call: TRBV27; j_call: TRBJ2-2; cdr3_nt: TGTGCCAGCAACTCATACAGGGGAACGGGGGAGCTGTTTTTT; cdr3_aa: CASNSYRGTGELFF
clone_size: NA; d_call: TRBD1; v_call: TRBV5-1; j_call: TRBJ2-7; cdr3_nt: TGCGCCAGCAGCTTGGCAGGACAGGCCTACGAGCAGTACTTC; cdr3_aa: CASSLAGQAYEQYF
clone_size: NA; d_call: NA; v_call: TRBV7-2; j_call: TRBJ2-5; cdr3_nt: TGTGCCAGCAGCGACGACGGGACATACCAAGAGACCCAGTACTTC; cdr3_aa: CASSDDGTYQETQYF
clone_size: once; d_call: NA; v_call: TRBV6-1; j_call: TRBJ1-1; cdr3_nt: TGTGCCAGCAGACCTGGACAGTGGATGAACACTGAAGCTTTCTTT; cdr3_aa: CASRPGQWMNTEAFF
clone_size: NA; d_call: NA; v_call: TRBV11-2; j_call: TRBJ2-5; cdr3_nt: TGTGCCAGCAGCTCCACCCGGGGAAAGTGGGAGACCCAGTACTTC; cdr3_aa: CASSSTRGKWETQYF
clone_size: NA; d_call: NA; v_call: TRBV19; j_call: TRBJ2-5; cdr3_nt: TGTGCCAGTACAGGACAGCGGAGAGAGACCCAGTACTTC; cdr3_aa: CASTGQRRETQYF